Shown below are 7 T cell receptor beta chains from a single sample sequenced in a study of blood T cell repertoires in COVID-19. Sequenced by immunoSEQ multiplex PCR; TCRdb stores in-frame clones only, minus some. The sample holds 200,000 or so clones; around 80% are singletons and the top ten take 5.5%. Sequencing was performed on peripheral blood. All receptors come from a woman in her 70s with acute or convalescent COVID-19.

There are a few counts of this clone. The chain has TRBV5-4 and TRBJ1-1; 12 bases match TRBD1. J was trimmed by 5 bases and V by 4 bases; bases with no gene match: 6. The CDR3 runs 15 residues. The germline V gene encodes CDR1 SGHNT and CDR2 YYREEE (reference sequence). The CDR3 protein is CASSARDRGHTEAFF. CDR3 in DNA: TGTGCCAGCAGCGCCCGGGACAGGGGGCATACTGAAGCTTTCTTT.

The gene calls are TRBV30 and TRBJ1-5; 7 bases match TRBD1. V shed 2 bases and J 0 bases; nucleotides not matched to a gene: 7. The V gene's germline CDR1 is GTSNPN and CDR2 SVGIG (reference sequence). The CDR3 has 16 amino acids. The CDR3: CAWSLTGKYSNQPQHF. DNA for the CDR3: TGTGCCTGGAGTTTGACAGGGAAATATAGCAATCAGCCCCAGCATTTT.

The chain carries TRBV6-1 and TRBJ1-4; D gene ambiguous. Germline V gene data show CDR1 as MNHNS and CDR2 as SASEGT. The ends were cut back, 5 bases at V and 3 bases at J, with 16 bases in the middle. The CDR3 covers 16 residues. The CDR3 loop is CASSQGNNRANEKLFF. The CDR3 bases are TGTGCCAGCAGTCAAGGAAACAACCGGGCTAATGAAAAACTGTTTTTT.

The gene calls are TRBV2 and TRBJ2-3; 8 bases match TRBD2. The CDR3 has 16 residues. CDR1 is SNHLY, CDR2 FYNNEI, per germline. Trimming cost V 6 bases and J 3 bases; bases outside gene matches: 11. The DNA for the CDR3 is TGTGCCAGCAGGCCCACGAGCGGGAGTCCGACAGATACGCAGTATTTT. Translated: CASRPTSGSPTDTQYF.

The rearrangement links TRBV9 to TRBJ1-5, with TRBD1 as a possible D gene (6 bases). Germline CDR1 reads SGDLS; CDR2 reads YYNGEE. The germline V and J ends were trimmed by 4 bases and 7 bases, with 15 bases remaining between them. The CDR3 has 14 amino acids. This chain's CDR3 is CASSITGIGQPQHF. In nucleotides, the CDR3 is TGTGCCAGCAGCATAACAGGGATAGGACAGCCCCAGCATTTT.

The gene calls are TRBV9 and TRBJ2-3, with a tentative D call TRBD2 (6 bases). The CDR3 loop spans 15 amino acids. The germline V gene encodes CDR1 SGDLS and CDR2 YYNGEE. Trimming removed 3 bases at V and 5 bases at J, with 16 bases between. The CDR3 DNA is TGTGCCAGCAGCGGAACAACGGGAGTGGGAGATACGCAGTATTTT. Protein: CASSGTTGVGDTQYF.

CDR3 bases: TGTGCCAGCAGCCTTACTAGCGGGGGATACAATGAGCAGTTCTTC. It is translated as CASSLTSGGYNEQFF. J is TRBJ2-1 and V is TRBV6-6; TRBD2 aligns across 11 bases. With V trimmed by 6 bases and J by 4 bases, 5 bases remained unmatched. Germline assignment: CDR1 MNHNY and CDR2 SVGAGI (reference sequence). This CDR3 has 15 amino acids.